This T cell receptor (beta chain) was identified during a study of T cell changes during pregnancy in multiple sclerosis (dated by TCRdb to between 2018 and 2021). With regard to the full study: The study examined how the T cell repertoire changed over the course of pregnancy in women with multiple sclerosis.

The germline V gene specifies SGHAT as CDR1 and FQNNGV as CDR2. Taken from cysteine to phenylalanine, the CDR3 has 14 residues. Only the CDR3 part of the read is kept: 42 bases, read in frame from the first base. V is cut by 6 bases and J by 4 bases, and the space between the germline ends is 15 bases. A note on this clone: The antigen it recognizes is unknown. Within one base of it there is no much larger clone, and no base qualities were kept.

Library prep was done by the immunoSEQ multiplex PCR assay. The source is immuneACCESS, and TCRdb retained only in-frame sequences with V and J called. Part of the clones is not carried over; for the studies checked, unresolved V genes explain less than half of this, and the remainder is unexplained. Across this sample there are over 90,000 clones, with less than 95% seen only once. The ten largest clones add up to approximately 0.9% of the sample. The sequence was collected from a female donor with multiple sclerosis, enrolled in a pregnancy study. The chain links TRBV11-2 with TRBJ1-1; tentative D gene TRBD1, with 5 bases matching. The specimen was peripheral blood, collected before pregnancy. CDR3 reads: CASRVSQGGTEAFF. The nucleotides read TGTGCCAGCAGGGTGAGCCAGGGAGGCACTGAAGCTTTCTTT. With all but the CDR3 taken from the reference TRBV11-2 and TRBJ1-1 genes, the full variable domain is: EAGVAQSPRYKIIEKRQSVAFWCNPISGHATLYWYQQILGQGPKLLIQFQNNGVVDDSQLPKDRFSAERLKGVDSTLKIQPAKLEDSAVYLCASRVSQGGTEAFFGQGTRLTVV.